Sequencing of this T cell receptor (beta chain) was carried out in a study of control samples from healthy donors and cancer patients (TCRdb year 2020). The CDR3 starts with the cysteine, ends with the phenylalanine, and has 13 residues. Just CDR3 DNA is preserved here, 39 bases in frame from base 1. V lost 5 bases and J lost 5 bases; the stretch between them is 12 bases long. Concerning this clone itself: Its antigen is not yet known. Base qualities are not at hand, and no much larger clone is one base apart.

Libraries were built with the immunoSEQ multiplex PCR assay. This is the immuneACCESS table as TCRdb keeps it, with only in-frame sequences that have V and J called. A part of the clones is gone; compared with another copy, unresolved V genes explain less than half, and the rest is unexplained. The sample table contains tens of thousands of clones; only one count was recorded for about 80% of them. Of the sample, roughly a tenth is held by the ten largest clones. The source material was blood. The sequence links TRBV12-3 or TRBV12-4 to TRBJ1-1; the D segment cannot be called with confidence. The TCR comes from a man between 65 and 80 years old in good health. Here is the DNA: TGTGCCAGCAGTCTTGCTGGTGGTACTGAAGCTTTCTTT. Its translation is CASSLAGGTEAFF.